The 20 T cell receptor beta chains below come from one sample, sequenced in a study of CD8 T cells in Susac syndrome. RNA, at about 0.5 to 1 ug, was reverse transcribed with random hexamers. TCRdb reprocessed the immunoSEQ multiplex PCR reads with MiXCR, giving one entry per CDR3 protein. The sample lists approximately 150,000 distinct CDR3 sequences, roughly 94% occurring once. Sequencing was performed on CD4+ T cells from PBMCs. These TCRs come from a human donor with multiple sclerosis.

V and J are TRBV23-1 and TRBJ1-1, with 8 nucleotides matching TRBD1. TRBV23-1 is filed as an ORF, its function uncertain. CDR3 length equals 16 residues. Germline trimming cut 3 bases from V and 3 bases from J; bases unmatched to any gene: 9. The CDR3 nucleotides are TGCGCCAGCAGTCAGCGCCCCTACAGGGGGGACACTGAAGCTTTCTTT. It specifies CASSQRPYRGDTEAFF.

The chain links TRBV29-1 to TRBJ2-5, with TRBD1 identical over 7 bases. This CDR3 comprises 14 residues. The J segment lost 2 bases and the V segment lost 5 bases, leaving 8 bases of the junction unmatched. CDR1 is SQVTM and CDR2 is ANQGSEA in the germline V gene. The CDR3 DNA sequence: TGCAGCGTTACCGGACCACAGGGGCAAGAGACCCAGTACTTC. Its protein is CSVTGPQGQETQYF.

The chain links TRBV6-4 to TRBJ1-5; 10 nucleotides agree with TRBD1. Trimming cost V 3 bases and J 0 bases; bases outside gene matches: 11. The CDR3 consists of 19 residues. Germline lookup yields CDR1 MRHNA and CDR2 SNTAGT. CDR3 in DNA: TGTGCCAGCAGTGAAGAGGGGACAGGGGAATTCGATAGCAATCAGCCCCAGCATTTT. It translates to CASSEEGTGEFDSNQPQHF.

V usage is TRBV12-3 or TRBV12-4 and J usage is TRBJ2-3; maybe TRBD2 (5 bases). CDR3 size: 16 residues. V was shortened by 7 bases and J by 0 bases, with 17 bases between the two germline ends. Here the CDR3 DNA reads TGTGCCAGCAACCCCACTGACCGAGGGAGCACAGATACGCAGTATTTT. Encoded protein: CASNPTDRGSTDTQYF.

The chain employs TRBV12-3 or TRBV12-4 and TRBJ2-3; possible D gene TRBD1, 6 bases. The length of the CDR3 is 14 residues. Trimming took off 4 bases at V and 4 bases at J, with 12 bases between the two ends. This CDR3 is CASSYTGSPDTQYF. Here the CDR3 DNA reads TGTGCCAGCAGTTATACAGGGAGTCCAGATACGCAGTATTTT.

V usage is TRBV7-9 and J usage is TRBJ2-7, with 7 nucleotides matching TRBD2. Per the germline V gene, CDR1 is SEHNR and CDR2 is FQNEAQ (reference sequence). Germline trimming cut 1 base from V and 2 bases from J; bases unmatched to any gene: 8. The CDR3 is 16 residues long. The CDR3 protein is CASSLGRGSSPYEQYF. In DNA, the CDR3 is TGTGCCAGCAGCTTAGGACGCGGGAGTTCTCCCTACGAGCAGTACTTC.

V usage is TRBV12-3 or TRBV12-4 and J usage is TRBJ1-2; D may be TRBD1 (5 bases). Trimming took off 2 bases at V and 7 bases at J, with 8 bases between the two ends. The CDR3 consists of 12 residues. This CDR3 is CASSLSGGGYTF. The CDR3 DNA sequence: TGTGCCAGCAGTTTATCCGGGGGTGGCTACACCTTC.

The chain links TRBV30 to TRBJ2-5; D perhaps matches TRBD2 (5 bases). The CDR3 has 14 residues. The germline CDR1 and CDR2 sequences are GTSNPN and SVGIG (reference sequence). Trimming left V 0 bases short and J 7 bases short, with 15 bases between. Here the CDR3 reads CAWSVRSWAGTQYF. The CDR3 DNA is TGTGCCTGGAGTGTACGATCTTGGGCGGGGACCCAGTACTTC.

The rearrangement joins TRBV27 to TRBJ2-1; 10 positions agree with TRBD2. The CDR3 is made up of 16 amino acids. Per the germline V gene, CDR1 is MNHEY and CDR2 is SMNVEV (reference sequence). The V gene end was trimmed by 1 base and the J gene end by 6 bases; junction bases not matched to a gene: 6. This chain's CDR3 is CASSLFPAGGGNEQFF. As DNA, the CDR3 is TGTGCCAGCAGTTTATTCCCAGCGGGAGGGGGCAATGAGCAGTTCTTC.

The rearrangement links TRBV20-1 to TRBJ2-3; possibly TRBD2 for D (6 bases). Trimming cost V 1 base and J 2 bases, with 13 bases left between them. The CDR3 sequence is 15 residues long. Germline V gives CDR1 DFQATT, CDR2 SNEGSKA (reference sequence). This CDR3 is CSARAVGGNTDTQYF. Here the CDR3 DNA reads TGCAGTGCTAGAGCGGTGGGCGGGAACACAGATACGCAGTATTTT.

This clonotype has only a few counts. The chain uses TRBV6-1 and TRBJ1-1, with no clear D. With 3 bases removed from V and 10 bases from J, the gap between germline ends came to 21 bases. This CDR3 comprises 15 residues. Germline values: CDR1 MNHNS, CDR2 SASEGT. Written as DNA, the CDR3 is TGTGCCAGCAGTGATTCAGCGGTTGGATTATGGGGAGCTTTCTTT. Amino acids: CASSDSAVGLWGAFF.

The CDR3 DNA is TGTGCCAGCAGCTTGAAGGGTCAGAGGGCCGGGGAGCTGTTTTTT. Its protein product is CASSLKGQRAGELFF. V and J are TRBV5-8 and TRBJ2-2, with a possible D match to TRBD2 (5 bases). V was pared by 1 base and J by 6 bases, with 13 bases between. CDR3 length equals 15 residues. The germline V gene encodes CDR1 SGHTS and CDR2 YDEGEE.

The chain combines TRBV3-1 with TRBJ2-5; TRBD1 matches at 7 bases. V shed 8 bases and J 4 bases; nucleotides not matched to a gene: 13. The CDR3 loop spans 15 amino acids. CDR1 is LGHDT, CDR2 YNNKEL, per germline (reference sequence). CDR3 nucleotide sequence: TGTGCCAGCGCCGACACCGGGACAGTTGTAGAGACCCAGTACTTC. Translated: CASADTGTVVETQYF.

CDR3 DNA sequence: TGTGCCAGCAGTTGGGGAGGGGGCCCCAACATTCAGTACTTC. As protein: CASSWGGGPNIQYF. The V gene is TRBV12-3 or TRBV12-4, the J gene TRBJ2-4; D possibly uses TRBD1 or TRBD2 (7 bases each). V dropped 4 bases and J dropped 7 bases, with 14 bases sitting between them. This CDR3 spans 14 amino acids.

The CDR3: CASSREENSPLHF. The DNA for the CDR3 is TGTGCCAGCTCACGAGAAGAAAATTCACCCCTCCACTTT. V usage is TRBV18 and J usage is TRBJ1-6; D is unresolved. V was trimmed by 4 bases and J by 7 bases, leaving 8 bases between them. The CDR3 is 13 residues long. CDR1 is KGHSH, CDR2 LQKENI, per germline.

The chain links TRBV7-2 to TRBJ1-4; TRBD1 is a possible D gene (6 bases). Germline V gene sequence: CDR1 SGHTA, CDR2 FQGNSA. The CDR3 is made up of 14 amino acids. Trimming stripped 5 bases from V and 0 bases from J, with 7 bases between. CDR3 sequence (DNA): TGTGCCAGCAGCAGGACAGCAACTAATGAAAAACTGTTTTTT. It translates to CASSRTATNEKLFF.

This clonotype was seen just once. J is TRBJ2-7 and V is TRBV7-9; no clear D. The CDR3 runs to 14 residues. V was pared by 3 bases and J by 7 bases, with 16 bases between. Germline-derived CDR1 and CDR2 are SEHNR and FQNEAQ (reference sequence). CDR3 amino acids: CASSFPGWGSEQYF. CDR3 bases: TGTGCCAGCAGCTTCCCCGGCTGGGGTAGTGAGCAGTACTTC.

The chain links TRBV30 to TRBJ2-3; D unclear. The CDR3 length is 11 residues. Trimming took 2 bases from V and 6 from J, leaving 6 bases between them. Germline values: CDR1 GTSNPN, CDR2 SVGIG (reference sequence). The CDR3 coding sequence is TGTGCCTGGAGTCCATCGGATACGCAGTATTTT. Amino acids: CAWSPSDTQYF.

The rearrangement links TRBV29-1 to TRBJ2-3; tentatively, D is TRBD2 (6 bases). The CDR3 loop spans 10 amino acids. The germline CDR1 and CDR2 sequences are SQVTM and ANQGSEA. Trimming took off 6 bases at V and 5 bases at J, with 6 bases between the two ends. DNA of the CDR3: TGCAGCGTGACTAGAGATACGCAGTATTTT. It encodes CSVTRDTQYF.

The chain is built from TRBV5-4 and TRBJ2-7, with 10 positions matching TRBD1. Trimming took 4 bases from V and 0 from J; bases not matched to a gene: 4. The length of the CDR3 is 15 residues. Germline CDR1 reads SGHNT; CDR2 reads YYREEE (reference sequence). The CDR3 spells CASSEGQGSSYEQYF. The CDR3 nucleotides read TGTGCCAGCAGCGAGGGACAGGGGAGCTCCTACGAGCAGTACTTC.